The clone carrying this T cell receptor beta chain occurred a few times. What it recognizes is unknown. The sample originates from a study of graft-versus-host responses after intestinal transplantation. Study conclusions and caveats: Among recipient marrow samples, GvH clones were found; some appeared first in ileum or blood. Early post-transplant HvG declines showed an association with peak circulating GvH clone levels.

Assay used: immunoSEQ multiplex PCR; TCRdb lists only in-frame clones, some missing. In the table there are about 70,000 clones, 90% of which are singletons. The source is a human donor who was the organ donor for an intestinal transplant. This sample comprised unstimulated CD8+ T cells sorted from spleen or lymph node cells, obtained before transplant.

This CDR3 is CASRIPGEYQPQHF. The CDR3 DNA follows: TGTGCCAGTAGGATTCCGGGGGAATATCAGCCCCAGCATTTT. The gene calls are TRBV19 and TRBJ1-5, with D possibly being TRBD1 (5 bases). The CDR3 loop spans 14 amino acids. Germline-derived CDR1 and CDR2 are LNHDA and SQIVND (reference sequence). Trimming took 6 bases from V and 5 from J, leaving 14 bases between them.